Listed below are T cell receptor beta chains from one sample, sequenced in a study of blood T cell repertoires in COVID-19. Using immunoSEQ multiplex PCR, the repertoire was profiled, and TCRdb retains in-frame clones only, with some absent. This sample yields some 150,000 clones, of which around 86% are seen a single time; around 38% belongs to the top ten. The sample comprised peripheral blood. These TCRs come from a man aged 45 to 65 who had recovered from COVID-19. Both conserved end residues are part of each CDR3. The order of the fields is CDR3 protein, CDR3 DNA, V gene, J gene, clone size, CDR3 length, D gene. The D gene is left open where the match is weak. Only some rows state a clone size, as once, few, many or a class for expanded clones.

CASQGGAGELFF	TGTGCCTCACAGGGAGGGGCCGGGGAGCTGTTTTTT	TRBV10-3	TRBJ2-2	.	12	.
CASSRGQGAGLHSPLHF	TGTGCCAGCAGCCGGGGACAGGGCGCGGGCTTACATTCACCCCTCCACTTT	TRBV3-1/TRBV3-2	TRBJ1-6	.	17	TRBD1
CATSRRDRGTANTEAFF	TGTGCCACCAGCAGAAGGGACAGGGGCACAGCGAACACTGAAGCTTTCTTT	TRBV15	TRBJ1-1	many	17	TRBD1
CASSTGQGNYGYTF	TGTGCCAGCAGCACGGGACAGGGAAACTATGGCTACACCTTC	TRBV9	TRBJ1-2	.	14	TRBD1
CATYGQGGNQPQHF	TGTGCCACGTATGGACAGGGTGGCAATCAGCCCCAGCATTTT	TRBV6-5	TRBJ1-5	.	14	TRBD1
CASSLQGQGYGYTF	TGCGCCAGCAGCTTGCAGGGACAGGGCTATGGCTACACCTTC	TRBV5-1	TRBJ1-2	once	14	TRBD1
CASSSLAGGRTDTQYF	TGTGCCAGCAGCTCGCTAGCGGGGGGGCGAACAGATACGCAGTATTTT	TRBV11-3	TRBJ2-3	.	16	TRBD2
CASLGVRDGEQYF	TGTGCCAGCCTCGGGGTGAGGGATGGGGAGCAGTACTTC	TRBV6-5	TRBJ2-7	.	13	.
CATSRGQGADTQYF	TGTGCCACCAGCAGAGGACAGGGGGCAGATACGCAGTATTTT	TRBV15	TRBJ2-3	once	14	TRBD1
CASMPRGRNGELFF	TGTGCCAGTATGCCGAGAGGGAGGAACGGGGAGCTGTTTTTT	TRBV19	TRBJ2-2	.	14	.
CASSRTSGGVGGQFF	TGTGCCAGCAGCCGGACTAGCGGAGGGGTAGGGGGGCAGTTCTTC	TRBV5-4	TRBJ2-1	.	15	TRBD2
CASSYRTGVAETQYF	TGTGCCAGCAGTTATAGGACAGGGGTAGCAGAGACCCAGTACTTC	TRBV7-9	TRBJ2-5	.	15	TRBD1
CASSQDLGVNEQYF	TGCGCCAGCAGCCAAGATCTGGGAGTGAACGAGCAGTACTTC	TRBV4-3	TRBJ2-7	.	14	.
CASSLAVGGSSETQYF	TGTGCCAGCAGCCTCGCGGTGGGGGGAAGTTCAGAGACCCAGTACTTC	TRBV7-2	TRBJ2-5	.	16	.
CASSRRGGEYEQYF	TGTGCCAGCAGTCGGCGGGGGGGGGAATACGAGCAGTACTTC	TRBV27	TRBJ2-7	.	14	TRBD2
CASSRAGLHNEQFF	TGTGCCAGCAGCAGAGCGGGGCTGCACAATGAGCAGTTCTTC	TRBV7-2	TRBJ2-1	.	14	TRBD2
CASRTGGNTEAFF	TGCGCCAGCAGGACGGGAGGGAACACTGAAGCTTTCTTT	TRBV5-1	TRBJ1-1	.	13	.
CASRRGSNQPQHF	TGTGCCAGTAGAAGGGGTTCCAATCAGCCCCAGCATTTT	TRBV19	TRBJ1-5	.	13	.
CASGLTGNTQYF	TGTGCTAGTGGTTTGACGGGGAATACGCAGTATTTT	TRBV12-5	TRBJ2-3	.	12	.
CASSQDISSGANVLTF	TGTGCCAGCAGCCAAGATATCAGCTCTGGGGCCAACGTCCTGACTTTC	TRBV4-2	TRBJ2-6	.	16	.
CASSPGQGDYGYTF	TGTGCCAGCTCACCAGGACAGGGGGACTATGGCTACACCTTC	TRBV18	TRBJ1-2	once	14	TRBD1
CASSKENSGGYNEQFF	TGTGCTAGCAGCAAAGAAAACAGCGGGGGTTACAATGAGCAGTTCTTC	TRBV7-7	TRBJ2-1	.	16	TRBD2
CAWGQDNNEQFF	TGTGCCTGGGGACAGGATAACAATGAGCAGTTCTTC	TRBV30	TRBJ2-1	.	12	TRBD1
CASGRTLAGGLASPQETQYF	TGTGCTAGTGGTCGGACGCTAGCGGGGGGCCTCGCGTCCCCTCAAGAGACCCAGTACTTC	TRBV12-5	TRBJ2-5	few	20	TRBD2
CASSREGLGTQYF	TGTGCCAGCTCACGAGAGGGACTCGGGACCCAGTACTTC	TRBV18	TRBJ2-5	.	13	.
CASSLGADPHEQYF	TGCGCCAGCAGCTTGGGGGCAGACCCCCACGAGCAGTACTTC	TRBV5-1	TRBJ2-7	.	14	.
CASSTGFGETQYF	TGTGCCAGCAGCACAGGGTTTGGGGAGACCCAGTACTTC	TRBV2	TRBJ2-5	.	13	.
CASSVGQGNNYGYTF	TGTGCCAGCAGCGTAGGACAGGGGAATAACTATGGCTACACCTTC	TRBV9	TRBJ1-2	.	15	TRBD1
CASSRGENQPQHF	TGTGCCAGCTCCAGGGGGGAGAATCAGCCCCAGCATTTT	TRBV13	TRBJ1-5	few	13	TRBD1
CASSSPGGSGEAFF	TGTGCCAGCAGTTCCCCCGGGGGGAGCGGAGAAGCTTTCTTT	TRBV6-5	TRBJ1-1	.	14	.
CASSMGARGRITEAFF	TGTGCCAGTAGTATGGGGGCCAGGGGGCGAATCACTGAAGCTTTCTTT	TRBV19	TRBJ1-1	once	16	TRBD1
CASSQGTGANSPLHF	TGCGCCAGCAGCCAGGGGACAGGGGCAAATTCACCCCTCCACTTT	TRBV4-3	TRBJ1-6	.	15	TRBD1
CASSPSGLAQETQYF	TGTGCCAGCAGCCCCTCAGGGTTGGCCCAAGAGACCCAGTACTTC	TRBV5-4	TRBJ2-5	.	15	.
CASSFQTGTGGEQYF	TGTGCCAGCAGTTTTCAAACCGGGACAGGGGGCGAGCAGTACTTC	TRBV28	TRBJ2-7	.	15	TRBD1
CASSLSPRISNQPQHF	TGCGCCAGCAGCCTCAGCCCGCGGATTAGCAATCAGCCCCAGCATTTT	TRBV4-1	TRBJ1-5	.	16	.
CSVGATEQYF	TGCAGCGTTGGTGCTACGGAGCAGTACTTC	TRBV29-1	TRBJ2-7	.	10	.
CASSPTGIGNTEAFF	TGTGCCAGCTCACCGACGGGGATAGGGAACACTGAAGCTTTCTTT	TRBV18	TRBJ1-1	.	15	.
CASSSGSLGAGNTIYF	TGTGCCAGCAGCTCCGGAAGTTTAGGGGCTGGAAACACCATATATTTT	TRBV3-1/TRBV3-2	TRBJ1-3	once	16	.
CAWSVLGPKNIQYF	TGTGCCTGGAGTGTACTGGGGCCCAAAAACATTCAGTACTTC	TRBV30	TRBJ2-4	once	14	.
CAISESQGLGDPGNTIYF	TGTGCCATCAGTGAGTCGCAGGGGCTAGGGGACCCTGGAAACACCATATATTTT	TRBV10-3	TRBJ1-3	.	18	.
CASSAPRQGRDEKLFF	TGTGCCAGCAGCGCCCCTAGACAGGGGCGAGATGAAAAACTGTTTTTT	TRBV9	TRBJ1-4	.	16	TRBD1
CASSLPGVPSYEQYF	TGCGCCAGCAGCTTACCAGGGGTCCCATCCTACGAGCAGTACTTC	TRBV5-1	TRBJ2-7	.	15	.
CASSSFGTGDPYEQYF	TGTGCCAGCAGTTCGTTTGGGACAGGAGACCCCTACGAGCAGTACTTC	TRBV6-2/TRBV6-3	TRBJ2-7	.	16	TRBD1
CASSPESTDTQYF	TGCGCCAGCAGCCCGGAGAGCACAGATACGCAGTATTTT	TRBV5-1	TRBJ2-3	.	13	.
CASSIQGITEAFF	TGTGCCAGCAGTATACAGGGGATCACTGAAGCTTTCTTT	TRBV12-3/TRBV12-4	TRBJ1-1	.	13	TRBD1
CASSPTGSSGYTF	TGTGCCAGCAGTCCGACAGGGAGCAGTGGCTACACCTTC	TRBV7-9	TRBJ1-2	.	13	TRBD1
CSVSRTSTPDTQYF	TGCAGCGTGAGTCGGACATCCACCCCAGATACGCAGTATTTT	TRBV29-1	TRBJ2-3	.	14	.
CASSQGFRELFF	TGTGCCAGTAGCCAGGGCTTCCGGGAGCTGTTTTTT	TRBV19	TRBJ2-2	.	12	.
CASSVAETYGYTF	TGTGCCAGCAGCGTAGCCGAGACTTATGGCTACACCTTC	TRBV9	TRBJ1-2	.	13	.
CASSQHDRGPQRGYTF	TGTGCCAGCAGCCAGCATGACAGGGGGCCGCAACGGGGCTACACCTTC	TRBV3-1/TRBV3-2	TRBJ1-2	.	16	TRBD1
CASSPRTGGLPETQYF	TGTGCCAGCAGCCCCCGGACAGGGGGCTTGCCAGAGACCCAGTACTTC	TRBV11-3	TRBJ2-5	.	16	TRBD1
CASGPVGLAGGTGELFF	TGTGCCAGCGGACCCGTGGGGTTAGCGGGGGGGACCGGGGAGCTGTTTTTT	TRBV5-4	TRBJ2-2	.	17	TRBD2
CASSYGGEAFF	TGTGCCAGCAGCTACGGTGGTGAAGCTTTCTTT	TRBV5-6	TRBJ1-1	.	11	.
CASSLGTGITDTQYF	TGTGCCAGCAGCTTGGGAACAGGGATCACAGATACGCAGTATTTT	TRBV5-4	TRBJ2-3	.	15	.
CASSPRDRANQPQHF	TGTGCCAGCAGTCCCCGGGACAGGGCTAATCAGCCCCAGCATTTT	TRBV6-5	TRBJ1-5	once	15	TRBD1